This TCR beta chain was recorded in a study of STAT5B mutations in CD4+ large granular lymphocyte leukemia. Study details: Among healthy donors, a particular HLA allele went with more CDR3 'QG' motifs. Study conclusions and caveats: Main leukemic clonotypes were patient-specific, but more than 20% appeared at low frequency elsewhere. TRBV06-family usage was enriched in top patient clones (8/27) versus controls (2/35).

The method was immunoSEQ multiplex PCR; TCRdb's version includes in-frame clones alone and lacks a portion of them. The sample contains approximately 30,000 clones, less than 85% of which appear only once. Worth noting for this clone: What it recognizes is unknown.

The junction had 3 bases not matched to a gene; V was cut back by 4 bases and J by 2 bases. The germline gives CDR1 SGHTA, CDR2 FQGNSA. The CDR3 has 17 amino acids. The receptor was isolated from a human donor in good health. Sequencing was performed on CD4+ T cells from blood buffy coats. The chain uses TRBV7-2 and TRBJ2-6; 12 bases agree with TRBD1. The CDR3 DNA follows: TGTGCCAGCAGCTCCGGGACAGGGGGCCCTGGGGCCAACGTCCTGACTTTC. Amino acid sequence: CASSSGTGGPGANVLTF. Combining the CDR3 with reference TRBV7-2 and TRBJ2-6 gives the whole variable domain GAGVSQSPSNKVTEKGKDVELRCDPISGHTALYWYRQSLGQGLEFLIYFQGNSAPDKSGLPSDRFSAERTGGSVSTLTIQRTQQEDSAVYLCASSSGTGGPGANVLTFGAGSRLTVL.